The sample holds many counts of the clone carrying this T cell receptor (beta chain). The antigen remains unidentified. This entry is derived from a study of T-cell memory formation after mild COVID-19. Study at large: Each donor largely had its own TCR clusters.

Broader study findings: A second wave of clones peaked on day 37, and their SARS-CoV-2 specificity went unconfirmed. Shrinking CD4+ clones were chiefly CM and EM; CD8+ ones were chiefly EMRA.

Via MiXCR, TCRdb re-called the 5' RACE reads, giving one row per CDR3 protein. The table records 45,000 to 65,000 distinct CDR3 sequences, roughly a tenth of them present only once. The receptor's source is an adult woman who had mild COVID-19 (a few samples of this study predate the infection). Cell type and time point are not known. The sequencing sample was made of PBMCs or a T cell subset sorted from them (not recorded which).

CDR3 protein: CASSQETRGETQYF. CDR3 DNA: TGTGCCAGCAGCCAAGAAACGCGAGGGGAGACCCAGTACTTC. The V and J genes are TRBV3-1 and TRBJ2-5; the D gene is possibly TRBD2 (5 bases). Germline CDR1 reads LGHDT; CDR2 reads YNNKEL (reference sequence). Trimming took 0 bases from V and 5 from J, leaving 10 bases between them. The CDR3 covers 14 residues.